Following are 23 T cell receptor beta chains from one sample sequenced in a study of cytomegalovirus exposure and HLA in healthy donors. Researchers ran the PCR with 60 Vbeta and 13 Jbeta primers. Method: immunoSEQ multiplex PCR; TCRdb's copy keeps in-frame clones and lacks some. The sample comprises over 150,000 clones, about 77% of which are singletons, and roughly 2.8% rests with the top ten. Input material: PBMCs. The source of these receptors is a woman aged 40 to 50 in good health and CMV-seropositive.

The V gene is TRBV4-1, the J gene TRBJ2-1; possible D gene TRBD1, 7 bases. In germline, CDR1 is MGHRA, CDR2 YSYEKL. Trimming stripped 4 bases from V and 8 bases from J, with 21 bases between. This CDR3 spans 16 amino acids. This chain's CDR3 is CASSRRTGEARDEQFF. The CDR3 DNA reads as TGCGCCAGCAGCCGAAGAACAGGGGAGGCTCGGGATGAGCAGTTCTTC.

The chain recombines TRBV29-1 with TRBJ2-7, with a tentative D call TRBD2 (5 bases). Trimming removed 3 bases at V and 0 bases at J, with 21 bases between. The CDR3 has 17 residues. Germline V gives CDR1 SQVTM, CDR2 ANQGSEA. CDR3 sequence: CSVEIVASAAPSYEQYF. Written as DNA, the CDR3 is TGCAGCGTTGAGATAGTAGCGTCGGCGGCCCCCTCCTACGAGCAGTACTTC.

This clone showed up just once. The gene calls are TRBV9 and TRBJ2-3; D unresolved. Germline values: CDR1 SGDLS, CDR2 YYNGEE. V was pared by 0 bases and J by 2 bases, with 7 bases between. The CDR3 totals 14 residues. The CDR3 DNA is TGTGCCAGCAGCGTAGTTTACTCCACAGATACGCAGTATTTT. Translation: CASSVVYSTDTQYF.

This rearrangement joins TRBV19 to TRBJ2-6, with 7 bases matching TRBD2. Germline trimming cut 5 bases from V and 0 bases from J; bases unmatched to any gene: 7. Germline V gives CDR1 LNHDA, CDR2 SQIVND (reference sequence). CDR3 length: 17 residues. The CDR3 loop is CASSVSGSLSGANVLTF. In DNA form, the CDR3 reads TGTGCCAGTAGTGTTAGCGGGTCTCTCTCTGGGGCCAACGTCCTGACTTTC.

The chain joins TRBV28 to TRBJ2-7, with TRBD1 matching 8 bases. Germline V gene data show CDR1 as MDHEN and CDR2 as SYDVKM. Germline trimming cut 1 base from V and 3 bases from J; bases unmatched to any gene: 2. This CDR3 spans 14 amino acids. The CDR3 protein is CASSLFGQGYEQYF. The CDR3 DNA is TGTGCCAGCAGTTTATTCGGACAGGGCTACGAGCAGTACTTC.

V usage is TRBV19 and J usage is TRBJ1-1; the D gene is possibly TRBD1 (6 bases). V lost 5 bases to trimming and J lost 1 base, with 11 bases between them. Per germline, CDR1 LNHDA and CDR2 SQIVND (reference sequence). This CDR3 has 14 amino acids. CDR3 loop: CASSYRTANTEAFF. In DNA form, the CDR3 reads TGTGCCAGTAGTTACCGGACAGCGAACACTGAAGCTTTCTTT.

The CDR3, as DNA: TGCGCCAGCAGCCAAGGGCCGGGGGGTGGCGGCACAGATACGCAGTATTTT. Protein: CASSQGPGGGGTDTQYF. V gene TRBV4-3 combines with J gene TRBJ2-3; 7 positions agree with TRBD2. The CDR3 spans 17 residues. With 1 base clipped from V and 1 base from J, the junction kept 8 bases outside the gene matches. The germline CDR1 and CDR2 sequences are LGHNA and YSLEER.

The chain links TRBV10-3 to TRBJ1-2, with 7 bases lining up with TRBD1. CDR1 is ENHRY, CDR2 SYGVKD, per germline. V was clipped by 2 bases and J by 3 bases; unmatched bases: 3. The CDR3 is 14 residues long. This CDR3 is CAISERGQYYGYTF. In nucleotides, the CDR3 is TGTGCCATCAGTGAGCGGGGACAGTACTATGGCTACACCTTC.

The CDR3 DNA reads TGTGCCAGTAGCCGGACAGGGGAATTGCCGTTCTTC. Amino acids: CASSRTGELPFF. This chain links TRBV19 with TRBJ2-1, with TRBD1 matching 9 bases. Trimming removed 6 bases from V and 15 bases from J; junction bases left unmatched: 9. The germline gives CDR1 LNHDA, CDR2 SQIVND (reference sequence). CDR3 length: 12 residues. Full variable domain (rest looked up from reference TRBV19 and TRBJ2-1): DGGITQSPKYLFRKEGQNVTLSCEQNLNHDAMYWYRQDPGQGLRLIYYSQIVNDFQKGDIAEGYSVSREKKESFPLTVTSAQKNPTAFYLCASSRTGELPFFGPGTRLTVL.

The CDR3 is CASTLQGTLYEQYF. In DNA, the CDR3 is TGTGCCAGCACCTTACAGGGGACCCTCTACGAGCAGTACTTC. The chain is built from TRBV6-6 and TRBJ2-5; 7 bases fit TRBD1. The better agreement between TRBJ2-7 and the DNA end casts doubt on the J call. Germline lookup yields CDR1 MNHNY and CDR2 SVGAGI (reference sequence). This CDR3 is 14 amino acids long.

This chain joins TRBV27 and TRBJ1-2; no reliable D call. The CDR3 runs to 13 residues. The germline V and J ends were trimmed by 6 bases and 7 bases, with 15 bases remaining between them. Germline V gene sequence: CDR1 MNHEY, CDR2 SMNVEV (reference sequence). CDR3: CASRISGAGGYTF. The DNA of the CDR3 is TGTGCCAGCAGGATCAGTGGCGCGGGTGGCTACACCTTC.

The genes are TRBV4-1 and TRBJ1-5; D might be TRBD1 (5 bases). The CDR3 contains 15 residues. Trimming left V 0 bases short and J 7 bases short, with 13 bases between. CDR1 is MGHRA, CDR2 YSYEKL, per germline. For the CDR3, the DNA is TGCGCCAGCAGCCAAGAATTTCAGGGCAGCCAGCCCCAGCATTTT. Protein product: CASSQEFQGSQPQHF.

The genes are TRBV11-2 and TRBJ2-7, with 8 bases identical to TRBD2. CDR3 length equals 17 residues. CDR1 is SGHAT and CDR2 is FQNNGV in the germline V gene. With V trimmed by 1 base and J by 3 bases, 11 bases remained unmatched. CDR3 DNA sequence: TGTGCCAGCAGCTTAGCACCAGCGGTAGCGGGGAACTACGAGCAGTACTTC. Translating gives CASSLAPAVAGNYEQYF.

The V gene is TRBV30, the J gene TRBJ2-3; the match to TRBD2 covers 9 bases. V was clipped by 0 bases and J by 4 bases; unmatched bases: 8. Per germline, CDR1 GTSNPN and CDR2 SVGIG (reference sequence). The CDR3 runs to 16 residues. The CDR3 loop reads CAWSVLSGGSPDTQYF. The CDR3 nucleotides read TGTGCCTGGAGTGTACTAAGCGGGGGGTCGCCAGATACGCAGTATTTT.

The CDR3 DNA reads as TGTGCCAGCAGTTACTCGCGGGGGCGCTCCTACGAGCAGTACTTC. It encodes CASSYSRGRSYEQYF. The chain uses TRBV6-5 and TRBJ2-7; TRBD2 is a possible D gene (7 bases). The CDR3 length is 15 residues. The V end lost 0 bases, the J end lost 0 bases, and 9 bases lay between the germline ends. Per the germline V gene, CDR1 is MNHEY and CDR2 is SVGAGI.

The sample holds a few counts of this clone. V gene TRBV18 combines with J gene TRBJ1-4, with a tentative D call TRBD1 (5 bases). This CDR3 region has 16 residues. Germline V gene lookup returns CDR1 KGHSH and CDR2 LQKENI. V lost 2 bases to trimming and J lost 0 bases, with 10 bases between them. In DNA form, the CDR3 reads TGTGCCAGCTCACCAAGACAGCCTGCAACTAATGAAAAACTGTTTTTT. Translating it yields CASSPRQPATNEKLFF.

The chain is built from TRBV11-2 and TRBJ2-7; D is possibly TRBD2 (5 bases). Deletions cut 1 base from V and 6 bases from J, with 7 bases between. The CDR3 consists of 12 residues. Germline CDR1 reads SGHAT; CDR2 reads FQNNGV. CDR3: CASSLGGLEQYF. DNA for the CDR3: TGTGCCAGCAGCTTAGGAGGGCTCGAGCAGTACTTC. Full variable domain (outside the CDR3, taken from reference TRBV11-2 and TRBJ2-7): EAGVAQSPRYKIIEKRQSVAFWCNPISGHATLYWYQQILGQGPKLLIQFQNNGVVDDSQLPKDRFSAERLKGVDSTLKIQPAKLEDSAVYLCASSLGGLEQYFGPGTRLTVT.

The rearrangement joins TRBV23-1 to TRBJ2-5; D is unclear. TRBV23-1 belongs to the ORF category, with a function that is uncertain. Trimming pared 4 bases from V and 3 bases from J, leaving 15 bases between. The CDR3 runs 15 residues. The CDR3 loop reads CASSPLSFREETQYF. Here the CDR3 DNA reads TGCGCCAGCAGTCCCCTGAGCTTTCGGGAAGAGACCCAGTACTTC.

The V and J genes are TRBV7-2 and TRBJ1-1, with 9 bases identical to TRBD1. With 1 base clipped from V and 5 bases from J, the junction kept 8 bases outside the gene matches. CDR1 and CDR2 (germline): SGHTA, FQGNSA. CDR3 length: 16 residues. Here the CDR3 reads CASSLVPGQGRTEAFF. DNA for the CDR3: TGTGCCAGCAGCTTAGTCCCGGGACAGGGCAGGACTGAAGCTTTCTTT.

CDR3 protein: CASGSGGTEAFF. CDR3 DNA: TGTGCCAGTGGCTCAGGGGGAACTGAAGCTTTCTTT. The chain recombines TRBV19 with TRBJ1-1, with 7 positions matching TRBD1. The CDR3 is made up of 12 amino acids. The ends lost 8 bases at V and 5 bases at J; junction bases unmatched: 5. Germline CDR1 reads LNHDA; CDR2 reads SQIVND (reference sequence). Full variable domain (missing parts from reference TRBV19 and TRBJ1-1): DGGITQSPKYLFRKEGQNVTLSCEQNLNHDAMYWYRQDPGQGLRLIYYSQIVNDFQKGDIAEGYSVSREKKESFPLTVTSAQKNPTAFYLCASGSGGTEAFFGQGTRLTVV.

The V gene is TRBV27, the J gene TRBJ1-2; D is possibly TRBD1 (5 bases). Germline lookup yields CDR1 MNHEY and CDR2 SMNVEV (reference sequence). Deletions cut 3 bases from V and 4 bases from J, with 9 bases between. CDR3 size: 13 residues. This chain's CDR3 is CASSFRGGYGYTF. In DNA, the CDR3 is TGTGCCAGCAGTTTTAGGGGTGGCTATGGCTACACCTTC.

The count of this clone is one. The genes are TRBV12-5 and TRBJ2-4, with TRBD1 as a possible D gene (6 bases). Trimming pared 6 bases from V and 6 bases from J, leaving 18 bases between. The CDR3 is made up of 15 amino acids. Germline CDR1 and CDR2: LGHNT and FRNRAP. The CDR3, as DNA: TGTGCTAGTGGCCGGGACATCAAAGATGGAAACATTCAGTACTTC. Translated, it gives CASGRDIKDGNIQYF.

The CDR3 loop reads CASDRGDNEQFF. CDR3 bases: TGTGCCAGCGACAGGGGGGACAATGAGCAGTTCTTC. The chain couples TRBV11-3 to TRBJ2-1; 9 positions agree with TRBD1. The CDR3 is made up of 12 amino acids. In germline, CDR1 is SGHNT, CDR2 YENEEA. Trimming removed 8 bases from V and 5 bases from J; junction bases left unmatched: 1. Based on the CDR3 plus reference TRBV11-3 and TRBJ2-1, the full variable domain is EAGVVQSPRYKIIEKKQPVAFWCNPISGHNTLYWYLQNLGQGPELLIRYENEEAVDDSQLPKDRFSAERLKGVDSTLKIQPAELGDSAVYLCASDRGDNEQFFGPGTRLTVL.